The sequence of this T cell receptor (beta chain) was determined in a study of blood T cell repertoires in COVID-19. Across the whole study: Both acute and convalescent COVID-19 samples were obtained from the United States, Italy and Spain. The cDNA or gDNA used as material had been derived from T cells, B-cell-depleted T cells, or PBMCs.

J lost 2 bases, V lost 4 bases, and 10 bases had no gene match. The CDR3 covers 16 residues. The germline CDR1 and CDR2 sequences are LNHDA and SQIVND (reference sequence). TCRdb keeps only in-frame clones here, not all; method: immunoSEQ multiplex PCR. Of 240,000 or so clones detected, nearly 90% appear once; the ten largest clones hold roughly 0.8%. The specimen sequenced was peripheral blood. This chain links TRBV19 with TRBJ2-7; 8 nucleotides align to TRBD1. This sequence originates from a woman in her twenties or thirties with acute or convalescent COVID-19. The CDR3 here is CASSNMQGAFPYEQYF. The CDR3 DNA is TGTGCCAGTAGTAACATGCAGGGGGCCTTTCCCTACGAGCAGTACTTC.